These 27 T cell receptor beta chains originate from one sample sequenced in a study of blood T cell repertoires in COVID-19. Assay: immunoSEQ multiplex PCR; the TCRdb copy retains only in-frame clones and omits some. The repertoire has 55,000 to 90,000 clones, 70% to 90% of them found once; the top ten carry roughly 1.5%. The sequenced sample was peripheral blood. Receptors were obtained from a human donor in a cohort sampled during active COVID-19.

The CDR3 coding sequence is TGTGCCAGCAGCGTGGGCCGGGGGGTCTACAATGAGCAGTTCTTC. Residues: CASSVGRGVYNEQFF. The gene calls are TRBV9 and TRBJ2-1, with TRBD2 matching 7 bases. This CDR3 is 15 amino acids long. V lost 2 bases and J lost 3; bases outside the gene matches: 5. CDR1 is SGDLS and CDR2 is YYNGEE in the germline V gene.

The genes are TRBV6-5 and TRBJ2-5; 11 positions match TRBD1. Germline V gives CDR1 MNHEY, CDR2 SVGAGI. There are 15 residues in the CDR3. V lost 1 base, J lost 6 bases, and 4 bases stayed unmatched. Here the CDR3 reads CASSYWDRGVKTQYF. DNA for the CDR3: TGTGCCAGCAGTTACTGGGACAGGGGGGTGAAGACCCAGTACTTC.

A single count supports this clone. CDR3 residues: CSVEQTSHTQYF. In DNA, the CDR3 is TGCAGCGTTGAGCAGACTAGCCATACGCAGTATTTT. The chain combines TRBV29-1 with TRBJ2-3, with 7 bases aligning to TRBD2. Per the germline V gene, CDR1 is SQVTM and CDR2 is ANQGSEA. Germline trimming cut 3 bases from V and 7 bases from J; bases unmatched to any gene: 4. This CDR3 comprises 12 residues.

The chain links TRBV3-1 (or the pseudogene TRBV3-2) to TRBJ1-4; no clear D gene. V lost 1 base and J lost 5, with 11 bases in between. Germline values: CDR1 LGHDT, CDR2 YNNKEL (reference sequence). CDR3 length: 15 residues. The CDR3 nucleotides read TGTGCCAGCAGCCAAGTTCGTACCCAGAATGAAAAACTGTTTTTT. Protein: CASSQVRTQNEKLFF.

The rearrangement joins TRBV4-1 to TRBJ2-3; TRBD2 matches at 7 bases. V was pared by 8 bases and J by 2 bases, with 10 bases of the junction left unmatched. Germline V gene data show CDR1 as MGHRA and CDR2 as YSYEKL. This CDR3 comprises 15 residues. CDR3 DNA: TGCGCCAGCGTCCCGGGAGGAGCGGACACAGATACGCAGTATTTT. It is translated as CASVPGGADTDTQYF.

V usage is TRBV10-3 and J usage is TRBJ2-1, with 9 positions matching TRBD2. J was trimmed by 2 bases and V by 7 bases; bases with no gene match: 3. The CDR3 loop spans 14 amino acids. Germline V gene lookup returns CDR1 ENHRY and CDR2 SYGVKD. Here the CDR3 reads CAIKAGGAYNEQFF. CDR3 DNA: TGTGCCATCAAAGCGGGAGGCGCCTACAATGAGCAGTTCTTC.

V usage is TRBV5-4 and J usage is TRBJ1-1, with 9 positions matching TRBD1. The CDR3 totals 14 residues. CDR1 and CDR2 from the germline V gene are SGHNT and YYREEE (reference sequence). V dropped 0 bases and J dropped 4; count of bases not matched to a gene: 1. The CDR3 reads CASSLADRGTEAFF. CDR3 DNA: TGTGCCAGCAGCTTGGCGGACAGGGGCACTGAAGCTTTCTTT.

This chain uses TRBV5-1 with TRBJ2-2; TRBD2 might be the D (6 bases). Germline assignment: CDR1 SGHRS and CDR2 YFSETQ. The CDR3 is 18 amino acids. V dropped 4 bases and J dropped 7 bases, with 26 bases sitting between them. This chain's CDR3 is CASSKHEDGGPNHGELFF. Written as DNA, the CDR3 is TGCGCCAGCAGCAAACACGAAGACGGAGGGCCCAATCACGGGGAGCTGTTTTTT.

The J gene is TRBJ2-3, the V gene TRBV24-1; the D gene is possibly TRBD1 (6 bases). Germline values: CDR1 KGHDR, CDR2 SFDVKD. The V and J ends lost 3 bases and 4 bases respectively, with 10 bases between them. The CDR3 runs 14 residues. The CDR3 DNA reads TGTGCCACCAGTGATATACAGGGTCCAGATACGCAGTATTTT. Translating it yields CATSDIQGPDTQYF.

The chain is built from TRBV27 and TRBJ1-5, with TRBD1 matching 8 bases. CDR3 size: 15 residues. The V gene end was trimmed by 2 bases and the J gene end by 7 bases; junction bases not matched to a gene: 7. Germline loops: CDR1 MNHEY, CDR2 SMNVEV (reference sequence). This CDR3 reads CASSLTTGGGQPQHF. CDR3 coding DNA: TGTGCCAGCAGTTTAACTACAGGGGGGGGGCAGCCCCAGCATTTT.

The chain recombines TRBV6-4 with TRBJ2-1; 8 bases agree with TRBD1. The J segment lost 5 bases and the V segment lost 4 bases, leaving 7 bases of the junction unmatched. Germline V gene sequence: CDR1 MRHNA, CDR2 SNTAGT. CDR3 length: 15 amino acids. The CDR3 reads CASSVSGGPDNEQFF. In DNA form, the CDR3 reads TGTGCCAGCAGTGTATCAGGGGGCCCCGACAATGAGCAGTTCTTC.

The chain uses TRBV3-1 (or the pseudogene TRBV3-2) and TRBJ1-1; D perhaps matches TRBD1 (5 bases). CDR3 length: 13 residues. The V gene's germline CDR1 is LGHDT and CDR2 YNNKEL (reference sequence). V was trimmed by 1 base and J by 11 bases, leaving 14 bases between them. Written as DNA, the CDR3 is TGTGCCAGCAGCCAAGGTAGGGGCGTAGGGGCTTTCTTT. This translates into CASSQGRGVGAFF.

V gene TRBV24-1 combines with J gene TRBJ2-3; 7 positions agree with TRBD1. CDR1 is KGHDR and CDR2 is SFDVKD in the germline V gene. V dropped 4 bases and J dropped 0; count of bases not matched to a gene: 6. The CDR3 has 16 residues. CDR3 amino acids: CATSDPGGQSTDTQYF. CDR3 coding DNA: TGTGCCACCAGTGACCCTGGGGGACAGAGCACAGATACGCAGTATTTT.

J is TRBJ1-2 and V is TRBV27; perhaps TRBD1 as D (5 bases). V was trimmed by 0 bases and J by 7 bases, leaving 15 bases between them. Germline values: CDR1 MNHEY, CDR2 SMNVEV (reference sequence). The CDR3 is 15 amino acids. The CDR3 DNA reads as TGTGCCAGCAGTTTATCGTTTCAGGGTGTAGGTGGCTACACCTTC. This gives the protein CASSLSFQGVGGYTF.

This chain joins TRBV5-4 and TRBJ2-1, with 13 bases identical to TRBD2. The V segment lost 4 bases and the J segment 7 bases; nucleotides outside the gene matches: 11. This CDR3 spans 17 amino acids. Germline values: CDR1 SGHNT, CDR2 YYREEE (reference sequence). The DNA of the CDR3 is TGTGCCAGCAGCCTGCGACTAGGACTAGCGGGAGTTAATGAGCAGTTCTTC. This gives the protein CASSLRLGLAGVNEQFF. Looking up the rest from reference TRBV5-4 and TRBJ2-1 gives the full variable domain: ETGVTQSPTHLIKTRGQQVTLRCSSQSGHNTVSWYQQALGQGPQFIFQYYREEENGRGNFPPRFSGLQFPNYSSELNVNALELDDSALYLCASSLRLGLAGVNEQFFGPGTRLTVL.

The gene calls are TRBV6-5 and TRBJ2-3, with 8 bases fitting TRBD1. Trimming at V came to 2 bases and at J to 4 bases, leaving 2 bases not matched to a gene. The germline V gene has CDR1 MNHEY and CDR2 SVGAGI. This CDR3 comprises 14 residues. The DNA of the CDR3 is TGTGCCAGCAGTTACCTACAGGGGGCAGATACGCAGTATTTT. Its protein is CASSYLQGADTQYF.

The rearrangement uses TRBV12-3 or TRBV12-4 and TRBJ2-3; D ambiguous. Between the trimmed V and J ends, which lost 1 base and 4 bases, there was a span of 6 bases. The CDR3 loop spans 13 amino acids. This chain's CDR3 is CASSLVTADTQYF. The CDR3 coding sequence is TGTGCCAGCAGTTTAGTTACAGCAGATACGCAGTATTTT.

The chain is built from TRBV19 and TRBJ2-3; 15 positions agree with TRBD2. The V gene end was trimmed by 5 bases and the J gene end by 10 bases; junction bases not matched to a gene: 19. Germline CDR1 and CDR2: LNHDA and SQIVND (reference sequence). The CDR3 runs to 19 residues. The CDR3 reads CASSSGLAGGPPSLGAQYF. The DNA of the CDR3 is TGTGCCAGTAGTTCCGGACTAGCGGGAGGGCCGCCCTCCCTCGGGGCGCAGTATTTT.

The DNA for the CDR3 is TGTGCCAGCAGCCAAGCCCAGGGAAGGGAGACCCAGTACTTC. This sequence encodes CASSQAQGRETQYF. This chain links TRBV3-1 (or the pseudogene TRBV3-2) with TRBJ2-5; D is perhaps TRBD1 (5 bases). The CDR3 consists of 14 residues. The V and J ends lost 1 base and 5 bases respectively, with 11 bases between them. Germline CDR1 LGHDT, CDR2 YNNKEL (reference sequence).

This chain uses TRBV6-1 with TRBJ2-7; 8 nucleotides line up with TRBD1. The V gene end was trimmed by 2 bases and the J gene end by 2 bases; junction bases not matched to a gene: 5. Germline values: CDR1 MNHNS, CDR2 SASEGT. This CDR3 has 15 residues. CDR3 DNA: TGTGCCAGCAGTGAACCACAGGGGGTCACCTACGAGCAGTACGTC. Amino acid sequence: CASSEPQGVTYEQYV.

The V call is TRBV7-9, the J call TRBJ2-5; 8 positions match TRBD2. The length of the CDR3 is 13 residues. Trimming removed 6 bases from V and 4 bases from J; junction bases left unmatched: 4. Per the germline V gene, CDR1 is SEHNR and CDR2 is FQNEAQ (reference sequence). The CDR3 bases are TGTGCCAGCAGAAACCGGGGGGGAGAGACCCAGTACTTC. Translation: CASRNRGGETQYF.

The gene calls are TRBV11-3 and TRBJ2-5; D possibly corresponds to TRBD2 (6 bases). This CDR3 comprises 14 residues. V lost 3 bases, J lost 6 bases, and 14 bases lay in between. Germline V gene data show CDR1 as SGHNT and CDR2 as YENEEA. This CDR3 is CASSLTSSTKTQYF. CDR3 bases: TGTGCCAGCAGCTTGACTAGTTCTACAAAGACCCAGTACTTC.

This chain connects TRBV24-1 to TRBJ1-5; a weak D match, TRBD1 (5 bases). Germline-derived CDR1 and CDR2 are KGHDR and SFDVKD. Between the trimmed V and J ends, which lost 5 bases and 2 bases, there was a span of 6 bases. The CDR3 extends over 13 amino acids. CDR3 region: CATSVGGNQPQHF. CDR3 DNA: TGTGCCACCAGTGTAGGGGGCAATCAGCCCCAGCATTTT.

This clone was seen more than once but under ten times. The chain links TRBV7-9 to TRBJ2-7; the match to TRBD2 covers 9 bases. Losses at the gene ends were 0 bases for V and 4 bases for J; bases not matched to a gene: 4. In germline, CDR1 is SEHNR, CDR2 FQNEAQ (reference sequence). CDR3 length equals 15 residues. The CDR3: CASSLASGGYYEQYV. The DNA for the CDR3 is TGTGCCAGCAGCTTAGCTAGCGGGGGATATTACGAGCAGTACGTC.

Only a few counts were recorded for this clone. The J gene is TRBJ1-4, the V gene TRBV12-3 or TRBV12-4; the D is unclear. CDR3 length: 13 residues. Between the trimmed V and J ends, which lost 2 bases and 4 bases, there was a span of 5 bases. CDR3 in amino acids: CASSLTSNEKLFF. The CDR3 DNA reads TGTGCCAGCAGTTTAACAAGTAATGAAAAACTGTTTTTT.

The chain joins TRBV18 to TRBJ2-3; 10 bases match TRBD2. CDR3 size: 18 residues. V lost 3 bases to trimming and J lost 1 base; unmatched junction nucleotides: 10. Germline CDR1 KGHSH, CDR2 LQKENI. The CDR3 loop is CASSPLRTSGGRTDTQYF. CDR3 bases: TGTGCCAGCTCACCTCTTAGGACTAGCGGAGGACGCACAGATACGCAGTATTTT.

The CDR3 spells CASSPRAGSYNEQFF. Here the CDR3 DNA reads TGTGCCAGCAGCCCCCGCGCAGGCTCCTACAATGAGCAGTTCTTC. The chain uses TRBV9 and TRBJ2-1; no clear D. This CDR3 comprises 15 residues. V gave up 4 bases and J gave up 0 bases, with 11 bases separating them. The germline V gene has CDR1 SGDLS and CDR2 YYNGEE.